A selection of T cell receptor beta chains follows, all from one sample in a study of shared clonotypes between healthy human individuals. Measured with immunoSEQ multiplex PCR; TCRdb has only the in-frame clones, and not every one. The profile shows some 1 million clones, about three quarters of them singletons. Sequenced sample: memory CD4+ T cells sorted from blood. The receptors were gathered from a man between 18 and 35 years old in good health. Both conserved end residues are part of each CDR3. A D gene is named only where the DNA matches it firmly. Expanded clones are given a class, and other clones once, few, many or no size at all.

D gene	clone size	V gene	CDR3 length	J gene	CDR3 DNA	CDR3 protein
.	.	TRBV7-9	13	TRBJ2-7	TGTGCCAGCAGCTTCCTAGGCTTGAGCGAGCAGTACTTC	CASSFLGLSEQYF
TRBD2	.	TRBV25-1	12	TRBJ2-5	TGTGCCAGCAGGGCGGCGGGGGTTGCGCAGTACTTC	CASRAAGVAQYF
.	.	TRBV10-3	14	TRBJ1-1	TGTGCCATCAGCTTGACAGGACAAAGAGCTGAAGCTTTCTTT	CAISLTGQRAEAFF
.	few	TRBV2	14	TRBJ2-4	TGTGCCAGCAGTGAAAGCGGTCGGACCTACATTCAGTACTTC	CASSESGRTYIQYF
.	few	TRBV4-3	16	TRBJ1-4	TGCGCCAGCAGCCAAGAACAGATCATACAAACTGAAAAACTGTTTTTT	CASSQEQIIQTEKLFF
TRBD2	.	TRBV7-9	15	TRBJ2-1	TGTGCCAGCAGCTCTAGGACTAGCGGGATCTATGAGCAGTTCTTC	CASSSRTSGIYEQFF
TRBD2	once	TRBV29-1	12	TRBJ2-1	TGCAAGGTGGGGGTAGCGGGATATGAGCAGTTCTTC	CKVGVAGYEQFF
.	.	TRBV20-1	10	TRBJ2-1	TGCAGTGCCACATACAATGAGCAGTTCTTC	CSATYNEQFF
.	.	TRBV18	14	TRBJ1-2	TGTGCCAGCTCACCCCTGGGGGGGCATGATGGCTACACCTTC	CASSPLGGHDGYTF
.	few	TRBV18	14	TRBJ1-4	TGTGCCAGCTCTTCGGGGGGAACTAATGAAAAACTGTTTTTT	CASSSGGTNEKLFF
.	.	TRBV7-8	13	TRBJ1-2	TGTGCCAGCAGCTTAGGGCTTAACTATGGCTACACCTTC	CASSLGLNYGYTF
TRBD1	.	TRBV4-3	16	TRBJ1-5	TGCGCCAGCAGCCAAGAACAGGGGGTGGGCAATCAGCCCCAGCATTTT	CASSQEQGVGNQPQHF
TRBD2	.	TRBV18	16	TRBJ2-7	TGTGCCAGCTCACCACATGGACTAGATACATCCTACGAGCAGTACTTC	CASSPHGLDTSYEQYF
.	few	TRBV28	15	TRBJ1-4	TGTGCCAGCAGTGTCACGGGGACGACTAATGAAAAACTGTTTTTT	CASSVTGTTNEKLFF